This T cell receptor beta chain was documented in a study of T cell responses to AZD1222 COVID-19 vaccine. Profiled with immunoSEQ multiplex PCR; TCRdb holds only in-frame clones, not every one. The sample carries 120,000 to 150,000 clones, roughly 89% recorded once. V was pared by 1 base and J by 5 bases, with 4 bases between. Germline CDR1 reads GTSNPN; CDR2 reads SVGIG (reference sequence). This CDR3 region has 11 residues. This clonotype was obtained from an adult who received the AZD1222 COVID-19 vaccine. The source material was peripheral blood, sampled 28 days after the second AZD1222 dose. The gene calls are TRBV30 and TRBJ2-3; unclear D gene. The CDR3 sequence: CAWSGGDTQYF. DNA for the CDR3: TGTGCCTGGAGTGGAGGAGATACGCAGTATTTT.